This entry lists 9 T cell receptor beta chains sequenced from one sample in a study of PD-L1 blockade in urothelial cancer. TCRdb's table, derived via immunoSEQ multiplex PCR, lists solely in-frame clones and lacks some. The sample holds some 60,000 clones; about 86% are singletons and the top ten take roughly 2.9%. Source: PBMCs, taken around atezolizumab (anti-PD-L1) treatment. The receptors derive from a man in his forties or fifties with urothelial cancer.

The DNA for the CDR3 is TGCAGTGGGGGGCAGGGGACCCAGTACTTC. This sequence encodes CSGGQGTQYF. The chain employs TRBV20-1 and TRBJ2-5; TRBD1 might be the D (6 bases). The ends were cut back, 7 bases at V and 7 bases at J, with 10 bases in the middle. Per germline, CDR1 DFQATT and CDR2 SNEGSKA (reference sequence). The CDR3 sequence is 10 residues long.

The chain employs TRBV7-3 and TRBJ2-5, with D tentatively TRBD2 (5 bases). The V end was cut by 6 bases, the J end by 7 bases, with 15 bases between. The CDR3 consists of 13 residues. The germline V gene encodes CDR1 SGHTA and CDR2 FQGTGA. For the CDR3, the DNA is TGTGCCAGCAGTCCTTCTATCGGAGGGACCCAGTACTTC. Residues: CASSPSIGGTQYF.

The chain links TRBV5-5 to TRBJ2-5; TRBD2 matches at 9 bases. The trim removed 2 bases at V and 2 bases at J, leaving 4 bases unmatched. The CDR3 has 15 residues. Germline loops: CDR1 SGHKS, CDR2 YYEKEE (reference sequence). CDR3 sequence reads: CASSFSGSLQETQYF. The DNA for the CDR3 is TGTGCCAGCAGCTTTAGCGGGAGTCTTCAAGAGACCCAGTACTTC.

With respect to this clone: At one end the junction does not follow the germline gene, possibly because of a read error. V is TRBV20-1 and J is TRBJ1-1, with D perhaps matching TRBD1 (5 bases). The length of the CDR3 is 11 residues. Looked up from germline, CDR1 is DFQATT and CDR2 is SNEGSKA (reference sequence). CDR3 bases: TGCAGTGCTAGAGAAGGTGGGGCGCGAGACTTT. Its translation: CSAREGGARDF.

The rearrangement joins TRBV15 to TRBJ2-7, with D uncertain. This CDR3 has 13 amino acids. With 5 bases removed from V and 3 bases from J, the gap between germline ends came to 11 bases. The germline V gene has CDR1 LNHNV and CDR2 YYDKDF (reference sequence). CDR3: CATSAEVNYEQYF. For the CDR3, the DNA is TGTGCCACCAGCGCCGAGGTAAACTACGAGCAGTACTTC.

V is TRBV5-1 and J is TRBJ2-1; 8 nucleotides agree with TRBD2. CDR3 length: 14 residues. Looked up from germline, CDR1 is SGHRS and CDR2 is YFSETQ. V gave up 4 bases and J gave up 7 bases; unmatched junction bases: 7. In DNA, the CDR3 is TGCGCCAGCAGCCTCAGGACTAGCAGAAATGAGCAGTTCTTC. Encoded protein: CASSLRTSRNEQFF. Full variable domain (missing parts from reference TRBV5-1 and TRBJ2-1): KAGVTQTPRYLIKTRGQQVTLSCSPISGHRSVSWYQQTPGQGLQFLFEYFSETQRNKGNFPGRFSGRQFSNSRSEMNVSTLELGDSALYLCASSLRTSRNEQFFGPGTRLTVL.

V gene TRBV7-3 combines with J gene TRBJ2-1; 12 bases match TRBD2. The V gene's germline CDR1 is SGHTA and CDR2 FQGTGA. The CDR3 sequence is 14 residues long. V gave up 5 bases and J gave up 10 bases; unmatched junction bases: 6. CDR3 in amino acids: CASSGLAGRGEQFF. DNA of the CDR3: TGTGCCAGCAGCGGACTAGCGGGGCGGGGGGAGCAGTTCTTC.

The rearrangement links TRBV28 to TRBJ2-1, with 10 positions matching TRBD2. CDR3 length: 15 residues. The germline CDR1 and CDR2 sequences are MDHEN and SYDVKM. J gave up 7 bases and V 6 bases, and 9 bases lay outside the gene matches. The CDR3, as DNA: TGTGCCAGCAGCACCTTAGCGGGAGGTGGTAATGAGCAGTTCTTC. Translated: CASSTLAGGGNEQFF.

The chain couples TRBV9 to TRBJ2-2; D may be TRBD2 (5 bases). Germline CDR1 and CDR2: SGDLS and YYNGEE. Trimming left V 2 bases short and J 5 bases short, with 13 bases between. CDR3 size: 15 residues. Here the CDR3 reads CASSVQFGDTGELFF. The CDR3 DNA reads TGTGCCAGCAGCGTTCAGTTCGGGGATACCGGGGAGCTGTTTTTT.